One and the same sample provided the 29 T cell receptor beta chains below, sequenced in a study of T cell repertoires in cytomegalovirus infection (dated by TCRdb to between 2018 and 2020). The run used an Illumina HiSeq 1500. The public reads were reanalyzed by TCRdb: fastp trimming at Q25, MiXCR alignment, in-frame beta chains only. Each entry is one CDR3 protein sequence, shown with its most common DNA and genes. This sample comprises around 530,000 distinct CDR3 sequences, approximately 25% of them detected only once. The ten largest clones add up to 13% of the sample. The sequencing sample was made of PBMCs. The source is a human donor in good health (CMV status not recorded). Some clones in this sample may be carry-over from other donors' samples.

This clonotype has ten or more counts. The rearrangement joins TRBV19 to TRBJ1-1; 10 positions match TRBD1. Germline-derived CDR1 and CDR2 are LNHDA and SQIVND (reference sequence). With 4 bases clipped from V and 4 bases from J, the junction kept 6 bases outside the gene matches. The CDR3 has 15 amino acids. The CDR3 spells CASSTDRGPGTEAFF. CDR3 coding DNA: TGTGCCAGTAGTACCGACAGGGGGCCTGGCACTGAAGCTTTCTTT. Based on the CDR3 plus reference TRBV19 and TRBJ1-1, the full variable domain is DGGITQSPKYLFRKEGQNVTLSCEQNLNHDAMYWYRQDPGQGLRLIYYSQIVNDFQKGDIAEGYSVSREKKESFPLTVTSAQKNPTAFYLCASSTDRGPGTEAFFGQGTRLTVV.

J is TRBJ1-5 and V is TRBV20-1, with a tentative D call TRBD1 (5 bases). The germline V gene has CDR1 DFQATT and CDR2 SNEGSKA (reference sequence). This CDR3 has 15 residues. The V and J ends lost 1 base and 3 bases respectively, with 13 bases between them. DNA for the CDR3: TGCAGTGCTAGAGTGGCGGGGGGAGACAATCAGCCCCAGCATTTT. It yields the protein CSARVAGGDNQPQHF.

The chain uses TRBV18 and TRBJ1-3, with D unclear. Germline CDR1 and CDR2: KGHSH and LQKENI. The CDR3 length is 16 residues. V lost 4 bases and J lost 0, with 13 bases in between. The CDR3 here is CASSHNAWGSGNTIYF. CDR3 DNA: TGTGCCAGCTCACATAACGCGTGGGGCTCTGGAAACACCATATATTTT.

This clonotype has a handful of counts. The rearrangement uses TRBV7-3 and TRBJ2-2, with 7 positions matching TRBD1. CDR3 length: 15 residues. Germline V lookup: CDR1 SGHTA, CDR2 FQGTGA. V was pared by 5 bases and J by 4 bases, with 7 bases of the junction left unmatched. In nucleotides, the CDR3 is TGTGCCAGCAGCCCCTCCGGGACAGCCACCGGGGAGCTGTTTTTT. Translating it yields CASSPSGTATGELFF.

The CDR3 nucleotides read TGCAGTGCTAGAGATGGTTGGCAGGGGGGTAAGAATGAGCAGTTCTTC. The encoded protein is CSARDGWQGGKNEQFF. This chain joins TRBV20-1 and TRBJ2-1, with D perhaps matching TRBD1 (7 bases). Germline V gene sequence: CDR1 DFQATT, CDR2 SNEGSKA (reference sequence). V was clipped by 0 bases and J by 7 bases, with 19 bases between them. The CDR3 loop spans 16 amino acids.

Worth noting for this clonotype: This may stem from a read error, because a much larger clone lies one nucleotide away. This rearrangement joins TRBV7-6 to TRBJ2-3; 10 bases match TRBD1. CDR1 and CDR2 from the germline V gene are SGHVS and FNYEAQ. The CDR3 contains 15 residues. CDR3 residues: CVSNRQGATADTQYF. The CDR3, as DNA: TGTGTCAGCAACCGACAGGGGGCAACGGCAGATACGCAGTATTTT. Full variable domain (remainder filled in from reference TRBV7-6 and TRBJ2-3): GAGVSQSPRYKVTKRGQDVALRCDPISGHVSLYWYRQALGQGPEFLTYFNYEAQQDKSGLPNDRFSAERPEGSISTLTIQRTEQRDSAMYRCVSNRQGATADTQYFGPGTRLTVL.

The rearrangement joins TRBV7-9 to TRBJ2-1; a possible D gene is TRBD1 (6 bases). In germline, CDR1 is SEHNR, CDR2 FQNEAQ (reference sequence). V lost 5 bases, J lost 0 bases, and 20 bases lay in between. The CDR3 runs to 18 residues. The CDR3 spells CASSRSGTTRSSYNEQFF. In nucleotides, the CDR3 is TGTGCCAGCAGCCGCTCCGGGACAACCAGGAGCTCCTACAATGAGCAGTTCTTC.

The CDR3: CASSHYGTGAGLLSELNTEAFF. The CDR3 nucleotides read TGTGCCAGTAGTCATTATGGGACAGGGGCCGGCCTTCTCAGTGAGCTGAACACTGAAGCTTTCTTT. This chain links TRBV19 with TRBJ1-1; 10 bases align to TRBD1. Trimming took 5 bases from V and 0 from J; bases not matched to a gene: 24. The germline CDR1 and CDR2 sequences are LNHDA and SQIVND (reference sequence). This CDR3 is built from 22 residues.

The chain has TRBV7-6 and TRBJ1-1, with 8 nucleotides matching TRBD1. In germline, CDR1 is SGHVS, CDR2 FNYEAQ. V lost 4 bases to trimming and J lost 4 bases; unmatched junction nucleotides: 5. CDR3 length equals 14 residues. This CDR3 reads CASSWTGSRTEAFF. The DNA for the CDR3 is TGTGCCAGCAGCTGGACAGGGTCCCGCACTGAAGCTTTCTTT.

In its sample, this clonotype was seen many times. The V call is TRBV7-2, the J call TRBJ1-2, with 7 bases matching TRBD1. CDR1 is SGHTA and CDR2 is FQGNSA in the germline V gene. After removal of 5 bases from V and 5 bases from J, the junction contained 5 bases not matched to a gene. CDR3 length: 13 residues. In nucleotides, the CDR3 is TGTGCCAGCAGCCCCGGACAGGCGTATGGCTACACCTTC. Translation gives CASSPGQAYGYTF.

This clonotype occurred a few times. The genes are TRBV5-4 and TRBJ2-2; D ambiguous. Per the germline V gene, CDR1 is SGHNT and CDR2 is YYREEE (reference sequence). Trimming shortened V by 4 bases and J by 1 base, and 11 bases separated the two germline ends. The CDR3 is made up of 15 amino acids. CDR3: CASSDPVRNTGELFF. In DNA form, the CDR3 reads TGTGCCAGCAGCGACCCAGTAAGGAACACCGGGGAGCTGTTTTTT.

This clonotype was observed many times. This chain links TRBV7-2 with TRBJ2-5, with D unresolved. The CDR3 spans 14 residues. V was clipped by 1 base and J by 3 bases, with 9 bases between them. In germline, CDR1 is SGHTA, CDR2 FQGNSA. CDR3 nucleotides: TGTGCCAGCAGCTTAGTCTGGGTGGAAGAGACCCAGTACTTC. It is translated as CASSLVWVEETQYF.

The CDR3 protein is CSVAGLGGSYNEQFF. In DNA form, the CDR3 reads TGCAGCGTTGCAGGGTTAGGGGGATCATACAATGAGCAGTTCTTC. The V gene is TRBV29-1, the J gene TRBJ2-1; D is perhaps TRBD1 (6 bases). Germline V CDR1 and CDR2: SQVTM, ANQGSEA. There are 15 residues in the CDR3. The V and J ends lost 4 bases and 4 bases respectively, with 17 bases between them.

This clonotype was counted at least ten times. The V and J genes are TRBV11-2 and TRBJ2-5, with D maybe TRBD1 (6 bases). CDR1 is SGHAT, CDR2 FQNNGV, per germline. CDR3 size: 14 residues. V was clipped by 5 bases and J by 4 bases, with 14 bases between them. In nucleotides, the CDR3 is TGTGCCAGCAGCCCAACAGGGAGTGTAGAGACCCAGTACTTC. The encoded protein is CASSPTGSVETQYF.

CDR3 residues: CASSFRVRDTQYF. The CDR3 DNA sequence: TGTGCCAGCAGCTTTCGAGTAAGAGATACGCAGTATTTT. This sequence joins TRBV7-3 and TRBJ2-3; no definite D call. Germline V gene sequence: CDR1 SGHTA, CDR2 FQGTGA. Trimming took off 3 bases at V and 5 bases at J, with 9 bases between the two ends. The CDR3 has 13 amino acids.

This clonotype was detected a few times. V and J are TRBV29-1 and TRBJ1-1; possibly TRBD1 for D (5 bases). V was shortened by 4 bases and J by 7 bases, with 16 bases between the two germline ends. The germline CDR1 and CDR2 sequences are SQVTM and ANQGSEA. The CDR3 is 13 residues long. As DNA, the CDR3 is TGCAGCGTTGTTGGGGGGGGATACCTTGAAGCTTTCTTT. The encoded protein is CSVVGGGYLEAFF.

This clonotype was found a few times. The chain carries TRBV6-8 and TRBJ2-7, with a possible D match to TRBD2 (6 bases). Trimming took off 0 bases at V and 1 base at J, with 10 bases between the two ends. The CDR3 loop spans 15 amino acids. From germline, CDR1 is MNHGY and CDR2 SAAAGT. CDR3 loop: CASSYSNRGSYEQYF. The CDR3 DNA reads TGTGCCAGCAGTTACTCGAACCGGGGGTCCTACGAGCAGTACTTC.

This clonotype has more than one count but fewer than ten. The rearrangement links TRBV27 to TRBJ1-2, with TRBD1 as a possible D gene (6 bases). Trimming removed 5 bases at V and 3 bases at J, with 10 bases between. Looked up from germline, CDR1 is MNHEY and CDR2 is SMNVEV (reference sequence). The CDR3 contains 13 residues. CDR3 amino acids: CASSPGTYYGYTF. CDR3 DNA sequence: TGTGCCAGCAGTCCCGGGACATACTATGGCTACACCTTC.

The CDR3 sequence is CAWSSLLRGDTQYF. CDR3 DNA sequence: TGTGCCTGGAGTTCGTTGCTGCGAGGTGATACGCAGTATTTT. V usage is TRBV30 and J usage is TRBJ2-3, with no clear D. The CDR3 covers 14 residues. V lost 2 bases, J lost 6 bases, and 15 bases lay in between. Germline loops: CDR1 GTSNPN, CDR2 SVGIG (reference sequence).

Only a few counts were recorded for this clonotype. The CDR3 DNA sequence: TGTGCCAGCAGCTTAGAGGGATGGGTACAGGGGGCGGAGGACACTGAAGCTTTCTTT. Translating it yields CASSLEGWVQGAEDTEAFF. The rearrangement joins TRBV11-3 to TRBJ1-1, with 9 bases identical to TRBD1. The junction had 14 bases not matched to a gene; V was cut back by 0 bases and J by 3 bases. The CDR3 length is 19 residues. Germline CDR1 reads SGHNT; CDR2 reads YENEEA. Drawing the rest from reference TRBV11-3 and TRBJ1-1, the complete variable domain is EAGVVQSPRYKIIEKKQPVAFWCNPISGHNTLYWYLQNLGQGPELLIRYENEEAVDDSQLPKDRFSAERLKGVDSTLKIQPAELGDSAVYLCASSLEGWVQGAEDTEAFFGQGTRLTVV.

A few counts support this clonotype. The V call is TRBV2, the J call TRBJ2-3; D possibly corresponds to TRBD2 (7 bases). Trimming removed 7 bases at V and 3 bases at J, with 14 bases between. The germline CDR1 and CDR2 sequences are SNHLY and FYNNEI. The CDR3 consists of 14 residues. In nucleotides, the CDR3 is TGTGCCAGCATCGTAGGGGGAGGGACAGATACGCAGTATTTT. Its translation is CASIVGGGTDTQYF.

This clonotype was observed at least ten times. This rearrangement joins TRBV10-2 to TRBJ2-3; TRBD1 matches 7 bases. The CDR3 sequence is 15 residues long. Losses at the gene ends were 1 base for V and 5 bases for J; bases not matched to a gene: 6. In germline, CDR1 is WSHSY, CDR2 SAAADI. This chain's CDR3 is CASSEYRGYGDTQYF. CDR3 in DNA: TGCGCCAGCAGTGAGTACAGGGGATACGGAGATACGCAGTATTTT.

There are many counts of this clonotype. V usage is TRBV27 and J usage is TRBJ2-7; D call uncertain. V was trimmed by 4 bases and J by 3 bases, leaving 7 bases between them. Per germline, CDR1 MNHEY and CDR2 SMNVEV (reference sequence). The CDR3 is made up of 12 amino acids. The CDR3 protein is CASSSSYYEQYF. Written as DNA, the CDR3 is TGTGCCAGCAGTTCCTCGTACTACGAGCAGTACTTC.

The V gene is TRBV11-3, the J gene TRBJ1-1; perhaps TRBD1 as D (5 bases). V lost 3 bases, J lost 6 bases, and 20 bases lay in between. The CDR3 extends over 16 amino acids. Germline assignment: CDR1 SGHNT and CDR2 YENEEA. The CDR3 region has the DNA TGTGCCAGCAGCTTGGGGATACGAGACAGTGATTCTGAAGCTTTCTTT. Its translation: CASSLGIRDSDSEAFF.

This clonotype turned up a few times. The V and J genes are TRBV19 and TRBJ1-5; D might be TRBD1 (5 bases). Germline V gene data show CDR1 as LNHDA and CDR2 as SQIVND (reference sequence). Trimming stripped 3 bases from V and 3 bases from J, with 12 bases between. The CDR3 has 15 amino acids. This chain's CDR3 is CASSISRVYNQPQHF. In DNA, the CDR3 is TGTGCCAGTAGTATCAGCAGGGTTTACAATCAGCCCCAGCATTTT.

The J gene is TRBJ2-5, the V gene TRBV7-2, with D hard to call. V gave up 5 bases and J gave up 4 bases, with 11 bases separating them. Germline V CDR1 and CDR2: SGHTA, FQGNSA. CDR3 size: 13 residues. The CDR3 here is CTSSINQRETQYF. CDR3 bases: TGTACCAGCAGCATTAATCAACGAGAGACCCAGTACTTC.

The J gene is TRBJ1-2, the V gene TRBV6-1; 7 bases agree with TRBD1. The CDR3 loop spans 14 amino acids. Germline CDR1 reads MNHNS; CDR2 reads SASEGT. V lost 5 bases, J lost 4 bases, and 7 bases stayed unmatched. CDR3 DNA sequence: TGTGCCAGCAGTACCCTACAGGGGATCTATGGCTACACCTTC. Its protein is CASSTLQGIYGYTF.

The sample holds a few counts of this clonotype. The rearrangement uses TRBV10-3 and TRBJ1-2, with D unclear. The V and J ends lost 0 bases and 3 bases respectively, with 11 bases between them. CDR3 length equals 15 residues. Germline CDR1 is ENHRY and CDR2 is SYGVKD. CDR3: CAISESQEGHYGYTF. The CDR3, as DNA: TGTGCCATCAGTGAGTCTCAAGAAGGACACTATGGCTACACCTTC.

The gene calls are TRBV12-3 or TRBV12-4 and TRBJ1-1; D not certain. Trimming removed 7 bases at V and 8 bases at J, with 11 bases between. The CDR3 covers 11 residues. CDR3 amino acids: CASMGGIEAFF. The CDR3 nucleotides are TGTGCCAGCATGGGAGGGATCGAAGCTTTCTTT.